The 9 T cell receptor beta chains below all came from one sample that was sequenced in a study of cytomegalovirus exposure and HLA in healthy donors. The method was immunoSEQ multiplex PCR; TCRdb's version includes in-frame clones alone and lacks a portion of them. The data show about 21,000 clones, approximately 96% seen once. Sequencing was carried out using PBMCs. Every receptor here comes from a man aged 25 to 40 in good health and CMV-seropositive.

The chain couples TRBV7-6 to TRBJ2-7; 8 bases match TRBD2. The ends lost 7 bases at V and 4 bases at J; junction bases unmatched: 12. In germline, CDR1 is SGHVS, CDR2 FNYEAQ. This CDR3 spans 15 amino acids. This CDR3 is CASKPAGGIKYEQYF. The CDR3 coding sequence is TGTGCCAGCAAACCGGCGGGAGGTATAAAGTACGAGCAGTACTTC.

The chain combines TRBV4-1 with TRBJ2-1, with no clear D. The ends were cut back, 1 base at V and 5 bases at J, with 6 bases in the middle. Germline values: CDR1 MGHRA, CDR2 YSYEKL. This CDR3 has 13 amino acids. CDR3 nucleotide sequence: TGCGCCAGCAGCCAAGTATCTGACAATGAGCAGTTCTTC. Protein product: CASSQVSDNEQFF.

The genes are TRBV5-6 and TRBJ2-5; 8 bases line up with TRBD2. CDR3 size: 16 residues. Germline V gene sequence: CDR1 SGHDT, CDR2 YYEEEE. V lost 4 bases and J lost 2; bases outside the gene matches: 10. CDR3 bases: TGTGCCAGCAGCGCGTCGACTAGCGAAAGACAAGAGACCCAGTACTTC. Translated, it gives CASSASTSERQETQYF.

CDR3 bases: TGTGCCCTGACATTGGGACTAGTGTGGGCAAATGAGCAGTTCTTC. Its protein is CALTLGLVWANEQFF. The V gene is TRBV30, the J gene TRBJ2-1; 8 bases fit TRBD2. V shed 8 bases and J 7 bases; nucleotides not matched to a gene: 16. CDR1 is GTSNPN, CDR2 SVGIG, per germline (reference sequence). The CDR3 is made up of 15 amino acids.

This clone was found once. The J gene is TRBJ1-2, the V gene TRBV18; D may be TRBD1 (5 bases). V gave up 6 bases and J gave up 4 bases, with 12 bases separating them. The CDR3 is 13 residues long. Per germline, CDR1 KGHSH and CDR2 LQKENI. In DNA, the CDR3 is TGTGCCAGCTCTGAAGACAGTCCCTATGGCTACACCTTC. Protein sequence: CASSEDSPYGYTF.

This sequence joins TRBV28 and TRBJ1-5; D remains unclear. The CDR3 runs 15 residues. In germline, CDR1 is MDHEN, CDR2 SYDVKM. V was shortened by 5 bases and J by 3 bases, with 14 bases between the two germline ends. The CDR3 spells CASSPLFGPNQPQHF. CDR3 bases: TGTGCCAGCAGTCCCCTTTTTGGCCCCAATCAGCCCCAGCATTTT.

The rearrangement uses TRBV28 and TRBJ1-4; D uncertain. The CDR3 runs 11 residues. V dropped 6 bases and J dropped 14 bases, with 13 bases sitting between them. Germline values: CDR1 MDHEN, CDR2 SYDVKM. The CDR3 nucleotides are TGTGCCAGCAGCACGGGGTCCCCGCTGTTTTTT. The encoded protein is CASSTGSPLFF.

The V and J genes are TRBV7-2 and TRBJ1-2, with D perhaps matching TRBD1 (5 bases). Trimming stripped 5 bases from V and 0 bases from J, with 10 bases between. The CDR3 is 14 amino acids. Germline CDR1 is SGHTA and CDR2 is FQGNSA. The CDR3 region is CASSQRQTNYGYTF. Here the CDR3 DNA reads TGTGCCAGCAGCCAGCGACAGACTAACTATGGCTACACCTTC.

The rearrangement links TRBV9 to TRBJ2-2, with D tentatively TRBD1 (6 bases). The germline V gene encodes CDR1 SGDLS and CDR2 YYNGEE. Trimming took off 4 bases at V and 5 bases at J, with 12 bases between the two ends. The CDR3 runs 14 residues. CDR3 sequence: CASSTLQGTGELFF. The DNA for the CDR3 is TGTGCCAGCAGCACACTACAGGGAACCGGGGAGCTGTTTTTT.